The clone carrying this TCR beta chain has only one observation. The data were obtained in a study of blood T cell repertoires in COVID-19. The wider study: There were acute and convalescent COVID-19 samples, and they came from the United States, Italy and Spain. The analysed material was cDNA or gDNA that came from T cells, B-cell-depleted T cells, or PBMCs.

As handled by the study authors: Amplification from reference gene primers served as the basis for estimated nucleated cell counts. TCRdb keeps only in-frame clones here, not all; method: immunoSEQ multiplex PCR. That table furnishes V, J and clone size, whereas the DNA furnished D and trimming. The sample records around 16,000 clones, roughly four fifths being singletons. V shed 5 bases and J 7 bases; nucleotides not matched to a gene: 4. Germline values: CDR1 MNHEY, CDR2 SVGAGI. The CDR3 loop spans 12 amino acids. The source is a man older than 75 with active or convalescent COVID-19. The chain recombines TRBV6-5 with TRBJ1-1, with 7 nucleotides matching TRBD1. What was sequenced was peripheral blood. CDR3 loop: CASSIRTGEAFF. CDR3 nucleotides: TGTGCCAGCAGTATCCGGACAGGTGAAGCTTTCTTT.